The 3 T cell receptor beta chains given below trace back to one sample, sequenced in a study of CD8+ T cells in alopecia areata. Extracted RNA was reverse transcribed into cDNA, the sequencing template. Using immunoSEQ multiplex PCR, the repertoire was profiled, and TCRdb retains in-frame clones only, with some absent. Of 180,000 or so clones in the sample, more than 45% were seen once. Described treatment: oral pan-JAK inhibitor, 5-10 mg twice daily. This specimen was CD4+ T cells sorted from blood, taken at week 24, from a patient treated with tofacitinib. The source of these receptors is a human donor with alopecia areata.

This clone was picked up a small number of times. In DNA form, the CDR3 reads TGTGCCAGCAAGACTAGCGGGAGTCTCAATGAGCAGTTCTTC. It codes for CASKTSGSLNEQFF. The chain links TRBV7-2 to TRBJ2-1, with 12 bases fitting TRBD2. CDR3 length: 14 amino acids. Germline lookup yields CDR1 SGHTA and CDR2 FQGNSA. With 7 bases clipped from V and 6 bases from J, the junction kept 4 bases outside the gene matches.

This clone was found many times. The chain recombines TRBV4-3 with TRBJ2-2; a weak D match, TRBD1 (6 bases). The germline CDR1 and CDR2 sequences are LGHNA and YSLEER. The V end was cut by 1 base, the J end by 2 bases, with 11 bases between. This CDR3 is built from 16 residues. In DNA form, the CDR3 reads TGCGCCAGCAGCCAAGGGGTAGGGGGAAACACCGGGGAGCTGTTTTTT. Amino acids: CASSQGVGGNTGELFF.

V and J are TRBV30 and TRBJ2-7; tentatively, D is TRBD2 (6 bases). Trimming stripped 2 bases from V and 1 base from J, with 6 bases between. Germline CDR1 and CDR2: GTSNPN and SVGIG (reference sequence). The CDR3 runs to 12 residues. CDR3 bases: TGTGCCTGGAGTCGGGGGTCCTACGAGCAGTACTTC. Amino acids: CAWSRGSYEQYF.